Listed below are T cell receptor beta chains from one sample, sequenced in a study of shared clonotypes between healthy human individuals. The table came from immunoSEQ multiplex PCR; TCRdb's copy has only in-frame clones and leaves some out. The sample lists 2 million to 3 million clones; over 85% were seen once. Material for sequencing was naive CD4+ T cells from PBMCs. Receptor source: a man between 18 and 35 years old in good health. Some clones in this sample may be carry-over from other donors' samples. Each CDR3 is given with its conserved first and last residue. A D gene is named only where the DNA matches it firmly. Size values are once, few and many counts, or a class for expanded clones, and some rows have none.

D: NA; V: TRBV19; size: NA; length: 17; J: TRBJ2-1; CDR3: CASSDNRRSSSYNEQFF; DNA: TGTGCCAGTAGTGATAACCGCCGGTCCAGCTCCTACAATGAGCAGTTCTTC
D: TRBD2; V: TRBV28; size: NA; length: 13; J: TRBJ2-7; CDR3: CATLAGGLYEQYF; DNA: TGTGCCACCCTAGCGGGAGGGCTGTACGAGCAGTACTTC
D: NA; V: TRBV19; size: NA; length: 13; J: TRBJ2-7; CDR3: CASSSGPSYEQYF; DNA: TGTGCCAGTTCCTCGGGACCCTCCTACGAGCAGTACTTC
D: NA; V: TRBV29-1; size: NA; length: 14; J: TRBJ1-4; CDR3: CSVCCTGSDEKLFF; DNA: TGCAGCGTTTGTTGCACAGGGTCAGATGAAAAACTGTTTTTT
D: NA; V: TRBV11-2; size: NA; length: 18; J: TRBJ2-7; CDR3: CASSSVKKGRTRAHEQYF; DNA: TGTGCCAGCAGCTCAGTCAAGAAGGGCCGTACTAGAGCCCACGAGCAGTACTTC
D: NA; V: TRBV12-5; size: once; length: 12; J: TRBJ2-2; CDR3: CASGRDTGELFF; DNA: TGTGCTAGTGGACGGGACACCGGGGAGCTGTTTTTT
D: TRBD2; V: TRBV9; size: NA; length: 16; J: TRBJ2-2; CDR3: CASSVGASGNTGELFF; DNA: TGTGCCAGCAGCGTAGGAGCTAGCGGAAACACCGGGGAGCTGTTTTTT
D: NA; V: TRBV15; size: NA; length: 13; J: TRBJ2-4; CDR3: CATRGIGLDVLYF; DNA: TGTGCCACCAGAGGGATCGGCCTAGATGTCCTGTACTTC
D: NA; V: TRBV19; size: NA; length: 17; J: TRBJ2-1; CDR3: CASSSWSGGPSYNEQFF; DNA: TGTGCCAGTAGTTCGTGGTCTGGGGGACCATCCTACAATGAGCAGTTCTTC
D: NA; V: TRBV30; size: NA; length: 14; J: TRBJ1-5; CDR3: CAWNPLGSNQPQHF; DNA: TGTGCCTGGAATCCATTGGGAAGCAATCAGCCCCAGCATTTT
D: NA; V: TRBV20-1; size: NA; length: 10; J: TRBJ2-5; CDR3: CSAQLGAQYF; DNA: TGCAGTGCACAACTAGGGGCCCAGTACTTC
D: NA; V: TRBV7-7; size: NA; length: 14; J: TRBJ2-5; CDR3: CASSLLSLGETQYF; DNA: TGTGCCAGCAGCTTACTATCCTTGGGGGAGACCCAGTACTTC
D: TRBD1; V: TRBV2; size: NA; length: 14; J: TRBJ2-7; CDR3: CASSPDRGSYEQYF; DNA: TGTGCCAGCAGTCCCGACAGGGGCTCCTACGAGCAGTACTTC
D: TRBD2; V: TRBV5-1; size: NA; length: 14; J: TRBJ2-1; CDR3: CASSPGTSGYEQFF; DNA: TGCGCCAGCAGCCCCGGGACTAGCGGGTATGAGCAGTTCTTC
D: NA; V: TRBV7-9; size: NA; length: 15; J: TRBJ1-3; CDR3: CASSSRPTRGNTIYF; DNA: TGTGCCAGCAGCTCCCGTCCGACGCGTGGAAACACCATATATTTT
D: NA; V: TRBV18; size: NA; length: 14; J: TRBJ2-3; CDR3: CASSPLDSHDTQYF; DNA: TGTGCCAGCTCACCCTTAGACAGCCACGATACGCAGTATTTT
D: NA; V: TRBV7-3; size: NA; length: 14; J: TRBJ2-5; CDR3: CASSLNGPGETQYF; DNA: TGTGCCAGCAGCTTAAATGGTCCGGGTGAGACCCAGTACTTC
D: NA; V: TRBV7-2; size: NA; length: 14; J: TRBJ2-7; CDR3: CASSRTREGDEQYF; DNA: TGTGCCAGCAGTCGTACGCGGGAAGGGGACGAGCAGTACTTC
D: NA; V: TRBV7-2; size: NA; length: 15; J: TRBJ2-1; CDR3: CASSPPGTDLHEQFF; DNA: TGTGCCAGCAGCCCCCCCGGGACCGATTTGCATGAGCAGTTCTTC
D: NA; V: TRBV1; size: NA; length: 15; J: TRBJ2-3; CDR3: CTSSQDLDGRDTQYF; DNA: TGCACCAGCAGCCAAGATCTCGACGGTAGGGATACGCAGTATTTT
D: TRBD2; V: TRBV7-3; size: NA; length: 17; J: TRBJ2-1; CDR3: CASSPRVGGSSYNEQFF; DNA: TGTGCCAGCAGCCCGAGAGTTGGCGGGAGCTCCTACAATGAGCAGTTCTTC
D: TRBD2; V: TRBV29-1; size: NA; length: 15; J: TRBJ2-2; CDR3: CSAGWASGSPGELFF; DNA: TGCAGCGCAGGATGGGCTAGCGGGAGCCCCGGGGAGCTGTTTTTT
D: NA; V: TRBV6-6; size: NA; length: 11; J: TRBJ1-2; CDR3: CASRENYGYTF; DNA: TGTGCCAGCAGAGAAAACTATGGCTACACCTTC
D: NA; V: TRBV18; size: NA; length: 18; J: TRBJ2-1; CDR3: CASSPPFASPPFYNEQFF; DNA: TGTGCCAGCTCACCACCATTCGCCAGCCCTCCCTTCTACAATGAGCAGTTCTTC
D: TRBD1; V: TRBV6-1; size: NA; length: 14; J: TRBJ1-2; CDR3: CASSGTGGRYGYTF; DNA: TGTGCCAGCAGTGGGACAGGGGGCCGGTATGGCTACACCTTC
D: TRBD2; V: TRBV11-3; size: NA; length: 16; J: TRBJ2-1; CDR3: CASSLEGTSQYNEQFF; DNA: TGTGCCAGCAGCTTAGAAGGGACTAGCCAGTACAATGAGCAGTTCTTC
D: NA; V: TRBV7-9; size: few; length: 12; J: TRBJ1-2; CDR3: CASSSDTYGYTF; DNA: TGTGCCAGCAGCTCAGACACTTATGGCTACACCTTC
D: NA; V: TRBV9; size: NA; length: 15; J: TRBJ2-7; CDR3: CASSPAVGSYYEQYF; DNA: TGTGCCAGCAGCCCAGCGGTGGGGAGCTACTACGAGCAGTACTTC
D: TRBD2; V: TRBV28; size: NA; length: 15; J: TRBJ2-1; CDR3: CASSRTSGRYNEQFF; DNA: TGTGCCAGCAGCCGGACTAGCGGGAGGTACAATGAGCAGTTCTTC
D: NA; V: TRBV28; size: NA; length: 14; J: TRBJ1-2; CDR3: CASSRGLFSRGYTF; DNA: TGTGCCAGCAGCCGAGGTCTATTCTCGCGGGGCTACACCTTC
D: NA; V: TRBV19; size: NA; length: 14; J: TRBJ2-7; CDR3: CASSRVGLSYEQYF; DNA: TGTGCCAGTAGTAGGGTAGGGCTGTCCTACGAGCAGTACTTC
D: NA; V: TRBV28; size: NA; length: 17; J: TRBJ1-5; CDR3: CASSSDMWRESNQPQHF; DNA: TGTGCCAGCAGTTCTGATATGTGGAGAGAAAGCAATCAGCCCCAGCATTTT
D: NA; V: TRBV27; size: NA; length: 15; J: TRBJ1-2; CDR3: CASSPVRGGINGYTF; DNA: TGTGCCAGCAGCCCCGTTCGGGGGGGAATTAATGGCTACACCTTC
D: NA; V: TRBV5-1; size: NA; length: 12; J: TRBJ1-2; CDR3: CASTGDTLGYTF; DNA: TGCGCCAGCACCGGGGATACGTTAGGCTACACCTTC
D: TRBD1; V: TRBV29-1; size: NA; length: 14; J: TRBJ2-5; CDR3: CSVDRLDRVKTQYF; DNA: TGCAGCGTTGATCGGCTTGACAGGGTAAAGACCCAGTACTTC
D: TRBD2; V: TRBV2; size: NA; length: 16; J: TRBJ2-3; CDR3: CASRSGLAGVTDTQYF; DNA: TGTGCCAGCAGGAGCGGACTAGCGGGAGTAACAGATACGCAGTATTTT
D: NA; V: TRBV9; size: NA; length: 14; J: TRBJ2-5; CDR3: CASSVDLGQETQYF; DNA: TGTGCCAGCAGCGTCGACTTAGGACAAGAGACCCAGTACTTC
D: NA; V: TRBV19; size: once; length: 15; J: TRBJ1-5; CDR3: CASSPPESGAQPQHF; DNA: TGTGCCAGTAGTCCGCCAGAGTCAGGGGCACAGCCCCAGCATTTT
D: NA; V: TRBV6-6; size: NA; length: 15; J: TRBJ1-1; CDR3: CASSYSELLNTEAFF; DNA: TGTGCCAGCAGTTACTCAGAGCTATTGAACACTGAAGCTTTCTTT
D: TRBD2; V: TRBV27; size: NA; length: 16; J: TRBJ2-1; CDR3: CASSFVGLAEDNEQFF; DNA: TGTGCCAGCAGTTTCGTGGGGCTAGCGGAAGACAATGAGCAGTTCTTC
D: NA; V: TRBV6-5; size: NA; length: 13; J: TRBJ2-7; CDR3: CASSYPGTYEQYF; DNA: TGTGCCAGCAGTTACCCTGGGACCTACGAGCAGTACTTC
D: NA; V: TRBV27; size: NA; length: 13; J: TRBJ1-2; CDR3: CPRGPLREYGYTF; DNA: TGTCCCCGGGGCCCCCTCCGGGAGTATGGCTACACCTTC